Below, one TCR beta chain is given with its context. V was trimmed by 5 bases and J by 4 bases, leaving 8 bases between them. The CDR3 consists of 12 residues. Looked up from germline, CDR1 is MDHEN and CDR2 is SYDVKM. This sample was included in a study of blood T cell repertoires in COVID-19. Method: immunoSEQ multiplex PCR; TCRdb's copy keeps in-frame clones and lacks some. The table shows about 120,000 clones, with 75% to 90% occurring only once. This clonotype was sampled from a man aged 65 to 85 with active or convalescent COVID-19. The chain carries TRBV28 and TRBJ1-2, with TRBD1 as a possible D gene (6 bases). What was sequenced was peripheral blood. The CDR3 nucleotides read TGTGCCAGCAGTGGGACACCCTATGGCTACACCTTC. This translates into CASSGTPYGYTF.